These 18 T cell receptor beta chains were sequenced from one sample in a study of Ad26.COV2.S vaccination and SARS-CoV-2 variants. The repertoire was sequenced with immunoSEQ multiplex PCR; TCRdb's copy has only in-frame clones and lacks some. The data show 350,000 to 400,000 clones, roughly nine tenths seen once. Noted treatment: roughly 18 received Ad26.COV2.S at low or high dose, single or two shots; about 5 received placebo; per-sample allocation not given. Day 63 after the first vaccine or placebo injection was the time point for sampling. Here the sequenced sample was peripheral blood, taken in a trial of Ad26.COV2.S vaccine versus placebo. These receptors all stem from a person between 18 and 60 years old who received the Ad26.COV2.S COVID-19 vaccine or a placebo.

Here the CDR3 reads CASSDPGTYYEQYF. The CDR3 region has the DNA TGTGCCAGCAGTGATCCCGGGACCTATTACGAGCAGTACTTC. This chain joins TRBV6-1 and TRBJ2-7; the D gene could be TRBD1 or TRBD2 (5 bases each). The CDR3 spans 14 residues. Deletions cut 3 bases from V and 4 bases from J, with 13 bases between. Germline V gene sequence: CDR1 MNHNS, CDR2 SASEGT.

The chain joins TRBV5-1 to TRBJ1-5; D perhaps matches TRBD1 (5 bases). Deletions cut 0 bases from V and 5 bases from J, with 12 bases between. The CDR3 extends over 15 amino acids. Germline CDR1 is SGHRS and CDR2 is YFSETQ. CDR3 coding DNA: TGCGCCAGCAGCTTGGATGGGCAGGGCGATCAGCCCCAGCATTTT. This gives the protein CASSLDGQGDQPQHF.

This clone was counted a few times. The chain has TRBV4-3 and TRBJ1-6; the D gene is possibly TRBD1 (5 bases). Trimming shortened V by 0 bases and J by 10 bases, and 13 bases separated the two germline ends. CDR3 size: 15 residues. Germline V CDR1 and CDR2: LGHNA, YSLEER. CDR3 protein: CASSQDWGRGSPLHF. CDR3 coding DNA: TGCGCCAGCAGCCAAGATTGGGGTAGGGGCTCACCCCTCCACTTT.

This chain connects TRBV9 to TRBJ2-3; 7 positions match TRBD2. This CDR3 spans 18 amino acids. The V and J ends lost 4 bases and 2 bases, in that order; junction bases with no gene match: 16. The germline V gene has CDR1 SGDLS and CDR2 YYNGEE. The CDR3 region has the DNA TGTGCCAGCAGCCCCACTATCCCACGGGGGGACCTCACAGATACGCAGTATTTT. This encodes CASSPTIPRGDLTDTQYF.

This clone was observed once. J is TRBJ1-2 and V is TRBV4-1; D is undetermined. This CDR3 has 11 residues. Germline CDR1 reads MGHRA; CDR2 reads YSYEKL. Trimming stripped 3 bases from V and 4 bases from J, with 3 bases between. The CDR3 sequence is CASSHLYGYTF. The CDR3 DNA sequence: TGCGCCAGCAGCCACCTCTATGGCTACACCTTC.

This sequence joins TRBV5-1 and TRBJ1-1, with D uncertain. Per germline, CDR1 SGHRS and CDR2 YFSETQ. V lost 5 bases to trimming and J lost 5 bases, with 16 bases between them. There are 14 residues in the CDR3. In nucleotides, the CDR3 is TGCGCCAGCAGTTTGACCACGACGACGACTGAAGCTTTCTTT. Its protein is CASSLTTTTTEAFF.

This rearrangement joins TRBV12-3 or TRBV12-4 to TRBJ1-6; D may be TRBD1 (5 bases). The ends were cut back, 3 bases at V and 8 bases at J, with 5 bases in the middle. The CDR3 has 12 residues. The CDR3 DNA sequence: TGTGCCAGCAGTTTCAGGGATTCACCCCTCCACTTT. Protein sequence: CASSFRDSPLHF.

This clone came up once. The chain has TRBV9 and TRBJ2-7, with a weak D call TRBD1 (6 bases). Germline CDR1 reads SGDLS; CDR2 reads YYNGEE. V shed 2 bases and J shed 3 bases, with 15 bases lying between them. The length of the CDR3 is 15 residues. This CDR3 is CASSVYIRDNYEQYF. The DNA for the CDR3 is TGTGCCAGCAGCGTCTACATCCGGGACAACTACGAGCAGTACTTC.

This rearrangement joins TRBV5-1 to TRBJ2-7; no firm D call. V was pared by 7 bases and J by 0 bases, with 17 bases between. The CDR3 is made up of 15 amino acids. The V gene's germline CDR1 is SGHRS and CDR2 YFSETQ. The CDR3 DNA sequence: TGCGCCAGCGGCTCCGACCAGGCTATCTCCTACGAGCAGTACTTC. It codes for CASGSDQAISYEQYF.

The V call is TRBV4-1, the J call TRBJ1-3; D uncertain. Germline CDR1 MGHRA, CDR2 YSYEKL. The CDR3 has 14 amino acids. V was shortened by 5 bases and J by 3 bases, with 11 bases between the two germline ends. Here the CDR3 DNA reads TGCGCCAGCAGCGGCGGGCCCGGTGGAAACACCATATATTTT. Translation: CASSGGPGGNTIYF.

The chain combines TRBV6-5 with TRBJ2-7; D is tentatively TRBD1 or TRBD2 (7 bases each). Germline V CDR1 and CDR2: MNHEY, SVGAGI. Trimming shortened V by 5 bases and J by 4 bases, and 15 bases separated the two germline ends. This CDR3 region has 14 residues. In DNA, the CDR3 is TGTGCCAGCAGTCCGGCAGGGGGGGTATACGAGCAGTACTTC. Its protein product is CASSPAGGVYEQYF.

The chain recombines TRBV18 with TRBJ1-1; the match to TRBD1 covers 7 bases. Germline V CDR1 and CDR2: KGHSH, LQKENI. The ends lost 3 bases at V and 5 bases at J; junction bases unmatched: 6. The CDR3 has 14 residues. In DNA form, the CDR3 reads TGTGCCAGCTCACCCACAGGGGCTAGGACTGAAGCTTTCTTT. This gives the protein CASSPTGARTEAFF.

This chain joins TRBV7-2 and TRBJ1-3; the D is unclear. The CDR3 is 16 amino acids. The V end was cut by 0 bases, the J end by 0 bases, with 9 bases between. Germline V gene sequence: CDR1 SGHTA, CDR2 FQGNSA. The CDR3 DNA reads TGTGCCAGCAGCTTAGCAGGCCTAAGCTCTGGAAACACCATATATTTT. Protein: CASSLAGLSSGNTIYF.

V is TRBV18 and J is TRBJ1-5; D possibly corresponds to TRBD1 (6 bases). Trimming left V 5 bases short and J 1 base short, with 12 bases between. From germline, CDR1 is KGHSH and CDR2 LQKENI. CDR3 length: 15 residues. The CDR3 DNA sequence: TGTGCCAGCTCAAAAAGGACAGAAAGCAATCAGCCCCAGCATTTT. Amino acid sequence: CASSKRTESNQPQHF.

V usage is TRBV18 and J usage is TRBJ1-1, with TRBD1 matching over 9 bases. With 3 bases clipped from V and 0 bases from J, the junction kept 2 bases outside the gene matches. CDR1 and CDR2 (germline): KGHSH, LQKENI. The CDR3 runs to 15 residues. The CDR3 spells CASSPGQGMNTEAFF. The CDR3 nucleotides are TGTGCCAGCTCACCGGGACAGGGTATGAACACTGAAGCTTTCTTT.

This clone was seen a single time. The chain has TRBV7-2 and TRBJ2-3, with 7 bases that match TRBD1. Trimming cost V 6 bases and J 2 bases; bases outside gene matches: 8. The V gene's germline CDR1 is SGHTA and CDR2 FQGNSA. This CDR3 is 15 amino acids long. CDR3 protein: CASSSTGVSTDTQYF. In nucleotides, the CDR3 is TGTGCCAGCAGTTCTACAGGGGTTTCCACAGATACGCAGTATTTT.

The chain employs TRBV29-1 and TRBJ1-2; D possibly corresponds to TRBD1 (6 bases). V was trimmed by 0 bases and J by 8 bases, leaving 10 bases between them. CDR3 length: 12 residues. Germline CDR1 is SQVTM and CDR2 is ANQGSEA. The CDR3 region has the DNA TGCAGCGTTGAAGAACAGGGAGGCGGCTACACCTTC. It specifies CSVEEQGGGYTF.

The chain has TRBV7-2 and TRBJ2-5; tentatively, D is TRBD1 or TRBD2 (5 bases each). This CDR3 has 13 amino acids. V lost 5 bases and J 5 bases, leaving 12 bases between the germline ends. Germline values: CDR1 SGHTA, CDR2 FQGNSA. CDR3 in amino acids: CASSNQGGETQYF. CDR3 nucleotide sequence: TGTGCCAGCAGCAACCAGGGCGGGGAGACCCAGTACTTC.